This TCR beta chain was captured by sequencing in a study of T-cell reconstitution after alpha-beta-depleted transplantation in children. For this clonotype: What it recognizes is unknown.

Overall study results and limits: Several hundred graft clones that had expanded were reportedly the source of alpha-beta T cells about two months after transplant. T-cell counts and diversity at one year post-transplant came mainly from newly produced T cells. Some patients showed high day-60 TCRbeta diversity, which derived from surviving recipient T cells and thymic progenitors.

Preparation of the TCRbeta library used unique molecular identifiers. MiXCR, run by TCRdb on the PCR reads, gives a single entry per CDR3 protein. This table has about 310,000 distinct CDR3 sequences, around 25% appearing once. CDR3 length: 16 residues. The ends were cut back, 5 bases at V and 0 bases at J, with 19 bases in the middle. Germline CDR1 reads DFQATT; CDR2 reads SNEGSKA (reference sequence). Sequenced here: PBMCs, mostly from graft donor cells, sampled 180 days after TCRalphabeta/CD19-depleted stem cell transplant. This TCR was recovered from a male patient younger than 18 who had a stem cell transplant for acute lymphoblastic leukemia, so the T cells may come from the graft donor. The V call is TRBV20-1, the J call TRBJ1-1; D might be TRBD1 (5 bases). In DNA form, the CDR3 reads TGCAGTGCTCGTAGTAGACACAGGCCGATGAACACTGAAGCTTTCTTT. Protein: CSARSRHRPMNTEAFF.